A selection of T cell receptor beta chains follows, all from one sample in a study of cytomegalovirus exposure and HLA in healthy donors. The data were produced by immunoSEQ multiplex PCR, yet TCRdb's version contains in-frame clones alone and is incomplete. The table includes about 130,000 clones, around 86% detected once. Sequencing was done on a sample of PBMCs. These receptors originate from a woman aged 18-35 years in good health and CMV-seronegative. Both conserved end residues are part of each CDR3. The order of the fields is D gene, J gene, clone size, V gene, CDR3 length, CDR3 protein, CDR3 DNA. A D gene is named only where the DNA matches it firmly. Clone size is not always given. Where it is, it says once, few, many or a class for expanded clones.

. | TRBJ1-4 | . | TRBV5-1 | 15 | CASSLGAAAGEKLFF | TGCGCCAGCAGCTTGGGGGCAGCGGCTGGAGAAAAACTGTTTTTT
TRBD2 | TRBJ2-7 | . | TRBV30 | 15 | CAWNSTSGHPYEQYF | TGTGCCTGGAACTCAACTAGCGGGCATCCTTACGAGCAGTACTTC
. | TRBJ1-3 | once | TRBV19 | 13 | CASSNARGNTIYF | TGTGCCAGTAGTAACGCCAGGGGAAACACCATATATTTT
. | TRBJ2-7 | . | TRBV5-4 | 14 | CASSPRDSGYEQYF | TGTGCCAGCAGCCCACGGGACTCCGGCTACGAGCAGTACTTC
TRBD1 | TRBJ1-1 | . | TRBV4-1 | 17 | CASSLRQGLYVNTEAFF | TGCGCCAGCAGCCTCCGACAGGGGTTGTACGTGAACACTGAAGCTTTCTTT
TRBD1 | TRBJ2-7 | . | TRBV11-2 | 14 | CASTPTGGNYEQYF | TGTGCCAGCACACCGACAGGGGGTAATTACGAGCAGTACTTC
. | TRBJ2-7 | once | TRBV7-8 | 13 | CASSLAREYEQYF | TGTGCCAGCAGCTTAGCGAGAGAGTACGAGCAGTACTTC
. | TRBJ2-3 | . | TRBV23-1 | 14 | CASRPGHSTDTQYF | TGCGCCAGCAGACCCGGACACTCCACAGATACGCAGTATTTT
. | TRBJ1-2 | . | TRBV28 | 14 | CASSSLQALYGYTF | TGTGCCAGCAGTTCGCTCCAGGCGCTCTATGGCTACACCTTC
TRBD1 | TRBJ1-1 | . | TRBV4-2 | 15 | CASSSGQPAGTEAFF | TGTGCCAGCAGCTCGGGACAGCCCGCAGGCACTGAAGCTTTCTTT
. | TRBJ2-3 | . | TRBV18 | 18 | CASSPGIIRREGTDTQYF | TGTGCCAGCTCACCGGGGATTATCCGGAGGGAGGGCACAGATACGCAGTATTTT
. | TRBJ1-1 | . | TRBV19 | 11 | CASRTGVEAFF | TGTGCCAGTAGAACCGGGGTTGAAGCTTTCTTT
TRBD2 | TRBJ2-7 | . | TRBV28 | 17 | CASSSSEGTSDAYEQYF | TGTGCCAGCAGTTCATCGGAAGGGACTAGCGACGCCTACGAGCAGTACTTC
. | TRBJ2-3 | . | TRBV4-2 | 15 | CASSQVGASTDTQYF | TGTGCCAGCAGCCAAGTGGGGGCTAGCACAGATACGCAGTATTTT
. | TRBJ1-5 | . | TRBV4-1 | 18 | CASSQDGRGHNSNQPQHF | TGCGCCAGCAGCCAAGATGGGAGGGGCCATAATAGCAATCAGCCCCAGCATTTT
TRBD2 | TRBJ2-1 | . | TRBV7-9 | 16 | CASSPETSGIGDEQFF | TGTGCCAGCAGCCCGGAGACTAGCGGGATCGGAGATGAGCAGTTCTTC
. | TRBJ1-1 | . | TRBV28 | 18 | CASKVYGQGLVTRTEAFF | TGTGCCAGCAAAGTTTATGGTCAGGGGTTGGTCACGAGGACTGAAGCTTTCTTT
TRBD1 | TRBJ1-2 | . | TRBV6-1 | 15 | CASRQRQGANYGYTF | TGTGCCAGCAGACAGCGACAGGGGGCTAACTATGGCTACACCTTC
. | TRBJ1-4 | . | TRBV15 | 17 | CATSRDGGASANEKLFF | TGTGCCACCAGCAGAGATGGAGGGGCGTCCGCTAATGAAAAACTGTTTTTT
TRBD1 | TRBJ1-4 | . | TRBV7-9 | 12 | CASSSATGILFF | TGTGCCAGCAGCTCCGCGACAGGGATACTGTTTTTT
. | TRBJ2-7 | . | TRBV19 | 13 | CASSISGPNEQYF | TGTGCCAGTAGTATCTCCGGTCCCAACGAGCAGTACTTC
. | TRBJ1-2 | . | TRBV7-8 | 16 | CASSLFLDTLTGGYTF | TGTGCCAGCAGCTTATTTTTAGACACACTTACGGGGGGCTACACCTTC
TRBD1 | TRBJ2-7 | . | TRBV27 | 16 | CASSGIWGQGPYEQYF | TGTGCCAGCAGTGGGATATGGGGACAGGGCCCCTACGAGCAGTACTTC
. | TRBJ2-7 | . | TRBV4-1 | 15 | CASSRGLVSSYEQYF | TGCGCCAGCAGCCGCGGACTGGTAAGCTCCTACGAGCAGTACTTC
. | TRBJ1-1 | few | TRBV7-6 | 14 | CASSLEAESVEAFF | TGTGCCAGCAGCTTAGAAGCGGAGTCGGTCGAAGCTTTCTTT
. | TRBJ2-3 | . | TRBV18 | 13 | CASSPEGTDTQYF | TGTGCCAGCTCACCAGAGGGTACAGATACGCAGTATTTT
. | TRBJ2-5 | . | TRBV7-2 | 16 | CASSFPSLVSQETQYF | TGTGCCAGCAGCTTCCCCTCACTAGTTTCACAAGAGACCCAGTACTTC
. | TRBJ2-1 | . | TRBV5-4 | 15 | CASKNSWSSYNEQFF | TGTGCCAGCAAGAACTCGTGGAGCTCCTACAATGAGCAGTTCTTC
TRBD2 | TRBJ2-2 | . | TRBV10-3 | 11 | CAISAGVELFF | TGTGCCATCTCGGCGGGGGTGGAGCTGTTTTTT
. | TRBJ2-7 | . | TRBV27 | 13 | CASSLGGVYEQYF | TGTGCCAGCAGTTTAGGGGGCGTCTACGAGCAGTACTTC
TRBD2 | TRBJ2-1 | . | TRBV9 | 16 | CASSTQAGASYNEQFF | TGTGCCAGCAGCACCCAAGCGGGAGCCTCCTACAATGAGCAGTTCTTC
TRBD2 | TRBJ2-2 | . | TRBV5-1 | 15 | CASRTGTINTGELFF | TGCGCCAGCAGAACCGGGACTATTAACACCGGGGAGCTGTTTTTT
. | TRBJ2-2 | . | TRBV5-1 | 16 | CASSFSFRDVTGELFF | TGCGCCAGCAGCTTCTCCTTCAGGGATGTGACCGGGGAGCTGTTTTTT
TRBD2 | TRBJ2-7 | once | TRBV7-2 | 14 | CASSLYSGPLEQYF | TGTGCCAGCAGCTTATATAGCGGGCCTTTGGAGCAGTACTTC
TRBD2 | TRBJ2-7 | . | TRBV5-6 | 14 | CASSYGTNTYEQYF | TGTGCCAGCAGCTACGGGACTAACACCTACGAGCAGTACTTC
TRBD2 | TRBJ2-5 | . | TRBV18 | 16 | CASSPPSGPFQETQYF | TGTGCCAGCTCACCACCTAGCGGGCCTTTCCAAGAGACCCAGTACTTC
TRBD2 | TRBJ2-7 | . | TRBV11-3 | 14 | CASSIEASGYEQYF | TGTGCCAGCAGTATTGAGGCTAGCGGTTACGAGCAGTACTTC
TRBD1 | TRBJ2-5 | . | TRBV11-3 | 16 | CASSTSDRGLQETQYF | TGTGCCAGCAGCACCTCCGACAGGGGGCTTCAAGAGACCCAGTACTTC
. | TRBJ2-1 | . | TRBV5-4 | 15 | CASSPLGQGLNEQFF | TGTGCCAGCAGCCCCTTAGGCCAGGGATTAAATGAGCAGTTCTTC
TRBD1 | TRBJ1-2 | . | TRBV4-1 | 16 | CASSQGTGTAPDGYTF | TGCGCCAGCAGCCAAGGTACCGGGACAGCCCCCGATGGCTACACCTTC
. | TRBJ1-2 | . | TRBV5-6 | 13 | CASSQWDIRGYTF | TGTGCCAGCAGCCAATGGGACATACGCGGCTACACCTTC
TRBD2 | TRBJ2-7 | few | TRBV7-3 | 14 | CASSLGREKSPQYF | TGTGCCAGCAGCTTGGGGCGGGAGAAGTCCCCGCAGTACTTC